This T cell receptor beta chain was captured in a study of shared clonotypes between healthy human individuals. The sample holds one count of this clone. The protocol was immunoSEQ multiplex PCR, while the TCRdb copy is restricted to in-frame clones and leaves out a portion. The repertoire has approximately 2.3 million clones, 85% to 95% of them found once; the top ten carry 0.35% to 0.45%. V shed 5 bases and J 5 bases; nucleotides not matched to a gene: 11. This CDR3 has 18 amino acids. Germline V gives CDR1 MDHEN, CDR2 SYDVKM. V and J are TRBV28 and TRBJ2-2; 13 bases agree with TRBD2. Sequenced: naive CD4+ T cells from PBMCs. Subset of the sample: CD45RA+ positively selected. This TCR was recovered from a man aged 18 to 29 in good health. Some clones in this sample may be carry-over from other donors' samples. CDR3 coding DNA: TGTGCCAGCAGTCGCTTCGGACTAGCGGGAGTAATTACCGGGGAGCTGTTTTTT. This sequence encodes CASSRFGLAGVITGELFF.